The source of this TCR beta chain is a study of OX40 agonist ivuxolimab in advanced cancers. Study-wide context: The group had a mean age of about 65 years, ranged from roughly 23 to 90, and was 80% to 85% male.

The length of the CDR3 is 15 residues. Germline V lookup: CDR1 MGHRA, CDR2 YSYEKL. Trimming took 4 bases from V and 0 from J; bases not matched to a gene: 3. Repertoires were generated with immunoSEQ multiplex PCR, while TCRdb's copy carries only in-frame clones and drops some. The sample lists about 30,000 clones, approximately 90% occurring once. V gene TRBV4-1 combines with J gene TRBJ2-3, with 8 positions matching TRBD2. The TCR originated in an adult with an advanced solid tumor such as melanoma, head and neck, liver or kidney cancer. The starting material was CD4+ or CD8+ T cells sorted from blood, obtained in a trial of the OX40 agonist ivuxolimab. CDR3 coding DNA: TGCGCCAGCAGCCTTACTAGCGGAAGCACAGATACGCAGTATTTT. It encodes CASSLTSGSTDTQYF.